Sequencing of this TCR beta chain was carried out in a study of blood T cell repertoires in COVID-19. Study-level background: Donors in the United States, Italy and Spain gave samples during acute or convalescent COVID-19. PBMCs, B-cell-depleted T cells, or T cells were the source of the cDNA or gDNA that made up the material.

Authors' processing steps: By means of reference gene primer amplification, nucleated cell counts were estimated. Sequenced by immunoSEQ multiplex PCR; TCRdb stores in-frame clones only, minus some. V, J and clone size derive from that table, while D and trimming were established from the DNA sequence. Of approximately 390,000 clones detected, around 89% appear once; the ten largest clones hold about 6.8%. CDR3 length: 14 amino acids. In germline, CDR1 is MGHDK, CDR2 SYGVNS. V lost 4 bases, J lost 3 bases, and 12 bases lay in between. This sequence was found in a man aged 18-30 years with active or convalescent COVID-19. The sequencing sample was made of peripheral blood. This chain connects TRBV25-1 to TRBJ1-1; D might be TRBD1 (5 bases). CDR3 amino acids: CASSALGGYTEAFF. The CDR3, as DNA: TGTGCCAGCAGTGCCCTCGGGGGGTACACTGAAGCTTTCTTT.